The present entry profiles one T cell receptor beta chain with its context. Its matching antigen is unknown. The data are from a study of shared clonotypes between healthy human individuals. For the study at large: Each donor had three CD4 naive, three CD4 memory, two CD8 naive and one CD8 memory plate. Broader study findings: The authors expected sequencing depth to affect clonotype sharing among donors. It was the non-shared clonotypes that had lower generation probabilities than clonotypes shared by all four donors.

The CDR3 loop spans 15 amino acids. Trimming shortened V by 2 bases and J by 5 bases, and 15 bases separated the two germline ends. CDR1 and CDR2 (germline): SGHAT, FQNNGV. The protocol was immunoSEQ multiplex PCR, while the TCRdb copy is restricted to in-frame clones and leaves out a portion. The table lists around 940,000 clones, about three quarters of them singletons, with over 1.3% in the top ten. The donors, all of them Caucasian adults, lived in Nashville, Tennessee. The sequenced sample consisted of memory CD4+ T cells sorted from blood. As to subset: CD45RA-negative fraction. The gene calls are TRBV11-2 and TRBJ2-5; D may be TRBD1 or TRBD2 (5 bases each). The receptor comes from a man younger than 30 in good health. The CDR3 sequence: CASSLNPGPWETQYF. Here the CDR3 DNA reads TGTGCCAGCAGCTTAAATCCGGGGCCCTGGGAGACCCAGTACTTC.